The entry that follows covers one T cell receptor beta chain sequence. Its target is unknown. This sample was taken from a study of beta chain features in type 1 diabetes. Notes on the study in general: In every one of the four CD4+ subsets, TCRB CDR3s were moderately but significantly shorter in Type 1 diabetes patients.

The entirety of the isolated RNA underwent reverse transcription, so expressed TCRB transcripts were sequenced. Generated by immunoSEQ multiplex PCR, the TCRdb table keeps only in-frame clones and is missing some. Among 150,000 or so clones listed, about 63% were seen once. CDR3 length equals 15 residues. The junction had 8 bases not matched to a gene; V was cut back by 5 bases and J by 9 bases. Germline V CDR1 and CDR2: MNHEY, SMNVEV (reference sequence). This receptor was identified in a young man with type 1 diabetes. The rearrangement uses TRBV27 and TRBJ1-6, with 9 bases lining up with TRBD1. Source material: naive CD4+ T cells from blood. In DNA, the CDR3 is TGTGCCAGCAGTACGACAGGGGGTAGGGGTTCACCCCTCCACTTT. It specifies CASSTTGGRGSPLHF.